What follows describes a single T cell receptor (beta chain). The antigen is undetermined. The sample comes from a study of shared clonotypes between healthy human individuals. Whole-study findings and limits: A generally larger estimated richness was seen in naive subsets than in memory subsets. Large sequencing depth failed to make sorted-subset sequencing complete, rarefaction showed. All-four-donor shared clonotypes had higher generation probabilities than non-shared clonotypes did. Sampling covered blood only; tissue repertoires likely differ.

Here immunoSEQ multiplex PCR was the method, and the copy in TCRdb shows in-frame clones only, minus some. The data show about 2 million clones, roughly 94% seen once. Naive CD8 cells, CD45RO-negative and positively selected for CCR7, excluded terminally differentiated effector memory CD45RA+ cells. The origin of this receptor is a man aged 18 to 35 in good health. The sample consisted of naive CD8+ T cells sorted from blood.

The CDR3 region has the DNA TGTGCCAGCAGCTTCTCGGCGCTTACTTACGAGCAGTACTTC. It yields the protein CASSFSALTYEQYF. The chain combines TRBV11-2 with TRBJ2-7; D is unclear. The CDR3 spans 14 residues. Germline-derived CDR1 and CDR2 are SGHAT and FQNNGV. V shed 3 bases and J shed 4 bases, with 13 bases lying between them.